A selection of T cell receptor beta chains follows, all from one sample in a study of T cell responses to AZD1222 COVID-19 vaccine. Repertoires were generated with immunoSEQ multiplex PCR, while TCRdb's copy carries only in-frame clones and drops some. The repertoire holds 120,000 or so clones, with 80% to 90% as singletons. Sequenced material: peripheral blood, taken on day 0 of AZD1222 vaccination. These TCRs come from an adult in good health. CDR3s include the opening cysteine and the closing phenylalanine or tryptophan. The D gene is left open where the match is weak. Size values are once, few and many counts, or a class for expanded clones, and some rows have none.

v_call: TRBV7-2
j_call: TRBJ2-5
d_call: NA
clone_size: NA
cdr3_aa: CASSLGYRQETQYF
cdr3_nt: TGTGCCAGCAGCTTAGGGTACAGGCAAGAGACCCAGTACTTC

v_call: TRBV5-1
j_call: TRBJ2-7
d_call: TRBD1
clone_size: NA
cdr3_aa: CASSLGHRDRGAYEQYF
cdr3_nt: TGCGCCAGCAGCTTGGGTCATAGGGACAGGGGGGCCTACGAGCAGTACTTC

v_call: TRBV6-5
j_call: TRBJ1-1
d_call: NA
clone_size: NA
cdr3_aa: CASSPQGGTEAFF
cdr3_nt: TGTGCCAGCAGTCCACAGGGTGGGACTGAAGCTTTCTTT

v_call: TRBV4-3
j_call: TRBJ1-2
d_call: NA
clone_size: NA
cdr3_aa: CASSRGLENYGYTF
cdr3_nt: TGCGCCAGCAGCCGGGGACTTGAAAACTATGGCTACACCTTC

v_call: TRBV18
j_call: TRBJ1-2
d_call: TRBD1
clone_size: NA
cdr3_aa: CASSPPRTGTAHYGYTF
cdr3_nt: TGTGCCAGCTCACCACCTCGGACCGGGACAGCCCACTATGGCTACACCTTC

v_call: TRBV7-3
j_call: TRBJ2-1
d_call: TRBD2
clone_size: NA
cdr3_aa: CASSSWTSGGASEQFF
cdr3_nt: TGTGCCAGCAGCTCCTGGACTAGCGGGGGGGCGAGTGAGCAGTTCTTC

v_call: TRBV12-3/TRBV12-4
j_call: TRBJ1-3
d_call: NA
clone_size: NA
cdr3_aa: CASSLGLRGVEYF
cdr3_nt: TGTGCCAGCAGTCTTGGCCTAAGGGGGGTTGAATATTTT

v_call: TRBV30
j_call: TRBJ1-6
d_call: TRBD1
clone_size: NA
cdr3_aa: CARQGYRDHSPLHF
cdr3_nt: TGTGCCCGACAGGGGTACAGGGATCATTCACCCCTCCACTTT

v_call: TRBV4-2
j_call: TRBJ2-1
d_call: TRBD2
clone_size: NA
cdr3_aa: CASSPLADRSYNEQFF
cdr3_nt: TGTGCCAGCAGCCCACTAGCGGACCGCTCCTACAATGAGCAGTTCTTC

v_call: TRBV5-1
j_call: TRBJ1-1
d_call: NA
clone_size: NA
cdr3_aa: CASSPLGPEAFF
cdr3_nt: TGCGCCAGCAGCCCCCTTGGCCCTGAAGCTTTCTTT

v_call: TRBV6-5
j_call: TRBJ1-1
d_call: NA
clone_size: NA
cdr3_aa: CASMGTPIGNTEAFF
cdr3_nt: TGTGCCAGCATGGGGACACCAATAGGGAACACTGAAGCTTTCTTT

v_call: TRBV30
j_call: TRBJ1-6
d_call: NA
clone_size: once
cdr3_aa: CAWSVESAYNSPLHF
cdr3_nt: TGTGCCTGGAGTGTGGAGTCCGCTTATAATTCACCCCTCCACTTT

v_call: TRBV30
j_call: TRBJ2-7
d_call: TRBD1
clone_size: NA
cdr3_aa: CAFSRGPRYEQYF
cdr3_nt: TGTGCCTTTTCGAGGGGGCCACGATACGAGCAGTACTTC

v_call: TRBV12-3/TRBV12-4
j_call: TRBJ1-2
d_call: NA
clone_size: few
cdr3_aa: CASSLATEGYTF
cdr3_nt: TGTGCCAGCAGTTTAGCCACGGAGGGCTACACCTTC

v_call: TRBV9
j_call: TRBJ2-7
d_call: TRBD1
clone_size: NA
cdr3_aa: CASSVGQGAAYEQYF
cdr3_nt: TGTGCCAGCAGCGTGGGACAGGGGGCGGCTTACGAGCAGTACTTC

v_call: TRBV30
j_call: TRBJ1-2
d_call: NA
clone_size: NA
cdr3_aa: CAWLEPYGYTF
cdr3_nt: TGTGCCTGGTTAGAGCCCTATGGCTACACCTTC

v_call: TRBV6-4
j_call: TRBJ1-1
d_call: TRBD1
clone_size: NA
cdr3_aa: CASSADRRNTEAFF
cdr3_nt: TGTGCCAGCAGCGCGGACAGGCGGAACACTGAAGCTTTCTTT

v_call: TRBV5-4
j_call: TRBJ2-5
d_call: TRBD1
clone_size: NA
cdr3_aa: CASSSGTGGEETQYF
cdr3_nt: TGTGCCAGCAGCTCTGGGACAGGAGGCGAGGAGACCCAGTACTTC

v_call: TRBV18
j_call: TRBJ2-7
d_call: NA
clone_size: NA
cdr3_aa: CASSPTRGSYEQYF
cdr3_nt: TGTGCCAGCTCACCAACGAGGGGATCCTACGAGCAGTACTTC

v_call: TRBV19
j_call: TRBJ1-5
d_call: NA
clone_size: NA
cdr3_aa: CASIKGGERNQPQHF
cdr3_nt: TGTGCCAGTATAAAAGGAGGGGAACGCAATCAGCCCCAGCATTTT

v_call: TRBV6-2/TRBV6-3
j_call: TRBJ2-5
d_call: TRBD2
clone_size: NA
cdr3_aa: CASSSPSGGKETQYF
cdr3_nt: TGTGCCAGCAGTTCCCCTTCGGGGGGGAAGGAGACCCAGTACTTC

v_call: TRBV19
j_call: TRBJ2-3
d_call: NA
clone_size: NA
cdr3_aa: CASSGLGFTDTQYF
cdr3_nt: TGTGCCAGTAGTGGATTGGGGTTCACAGATACGCAGTATTTT

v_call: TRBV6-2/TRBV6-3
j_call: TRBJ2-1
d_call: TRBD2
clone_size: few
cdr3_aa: CASSYSKGLADTNEQFF
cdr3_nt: TGTGCCAGCAGTTACTCGAAGGGACTAGCGGATACCAATGAGCAGTTCTTC

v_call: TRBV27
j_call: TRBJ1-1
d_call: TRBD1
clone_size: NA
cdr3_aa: CASSSYRGPFTEAFF
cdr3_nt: TGTGCCAGCAGTTCGTACAGGGGGCCGTTCACTGAAGCTTTCTTT

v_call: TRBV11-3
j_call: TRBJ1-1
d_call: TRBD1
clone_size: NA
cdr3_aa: CASGGETGRNTEAFF
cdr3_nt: TGTGCCAGCGGAGGGGAGACAGGGAGGAACACTGAAGCTTTCTTT

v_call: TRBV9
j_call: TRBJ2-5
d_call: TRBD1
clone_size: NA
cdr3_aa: CASSAGQGGATQYF
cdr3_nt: TGTGCCAGCAGCGCGGGACAGGGCGGAGCGACCCAGTACTTC

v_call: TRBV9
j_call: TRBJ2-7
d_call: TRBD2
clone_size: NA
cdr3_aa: CASSVNGLAGSYEQYF
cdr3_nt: TGTGCCAGCAGCGTAAACGGACTAGCGGGATCCTACGAGCAGTACTTC

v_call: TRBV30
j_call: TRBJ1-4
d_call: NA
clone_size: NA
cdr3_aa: CAWSAGRGAANEKLFF
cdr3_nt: TGTGCCTGGAGTGCAGGGCGAGGGGCGGCTAATGAAAAACTGTTTTTT

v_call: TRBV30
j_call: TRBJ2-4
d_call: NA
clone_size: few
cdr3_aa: CAYAGAKGRYF
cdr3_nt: TGTGCCTACGCAGGGGCGAAGGGTCGGTACTTC

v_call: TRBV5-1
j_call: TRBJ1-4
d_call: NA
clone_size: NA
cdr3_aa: CASSLVPKGTNEKLFF
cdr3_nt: TGCGCCAGCAGCTTGGTGCCAAAGGGAACTAATGAAAAACTGTTTTTT

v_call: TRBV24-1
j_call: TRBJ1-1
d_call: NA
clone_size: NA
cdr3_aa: CATRDRLNTEAFF
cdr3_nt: TGTGCCACCAGGGACAGATTGAACACTGAAGCTTTCTTT

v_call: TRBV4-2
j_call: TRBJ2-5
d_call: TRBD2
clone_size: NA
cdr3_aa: CASSLGTSGQETQYF
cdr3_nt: TGTGCCAGCAGCCTGGGGACTAGCGGCCAAGAGACCCAGTACTTC

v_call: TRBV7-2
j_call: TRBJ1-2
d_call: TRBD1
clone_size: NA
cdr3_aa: CASSTAGTANYGYTF
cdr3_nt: TGTGCCAGCAGCACGGCCGGGACAGCTAACTATGGCTACACCTTC

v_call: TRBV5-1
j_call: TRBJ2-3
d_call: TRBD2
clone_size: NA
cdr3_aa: CASSPSGGPDTQYF
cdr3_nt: TGCGCCAGCAGCCCCAGCGGGGGGCCGGATACGCAGTATTTT

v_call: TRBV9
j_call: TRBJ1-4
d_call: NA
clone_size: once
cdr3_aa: CASSVGSQVEGEKLFF
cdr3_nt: TGTGCCAGCAGCGTAGGGAGTCAAGTCGAGGGCGAAAAACTGTTTTTT

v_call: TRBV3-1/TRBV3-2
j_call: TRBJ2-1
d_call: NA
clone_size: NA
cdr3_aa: CASSQVRRGEQFF
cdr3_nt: TGTGCCAGCAGCCAAGTGCGGCGGGGTGAGCAGTTCTTC

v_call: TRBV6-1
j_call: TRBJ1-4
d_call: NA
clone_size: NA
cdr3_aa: CASSEGGVDEKLFF
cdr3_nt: TGTGCCAGCAGTGAAGGAGGGGTGGATGAAAAACTGTTTTTT

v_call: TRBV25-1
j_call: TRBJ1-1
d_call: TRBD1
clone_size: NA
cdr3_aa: CASTRTGSPQEAFF
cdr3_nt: TGTGCCAGCACTAGGACAGGGTCGCCCCAGGAAGCTTTCTTT

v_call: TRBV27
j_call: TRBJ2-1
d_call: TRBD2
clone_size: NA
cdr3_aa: CASSFYLAGSYNEQFF
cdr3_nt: TGTGCCAGCAGTTTCTACCTAGCGGGGTCCTACAATGAGCAGTTCTTC

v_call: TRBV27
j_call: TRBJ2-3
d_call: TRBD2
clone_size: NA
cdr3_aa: CASSLTAGLAADTQYF
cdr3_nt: TGTGCCAGCAGTTTGACCGCGGGACTAGCCGCAGATACGCAGTATTTT

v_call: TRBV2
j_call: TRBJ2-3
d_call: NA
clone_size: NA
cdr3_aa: CASSETRTQYF
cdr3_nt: TGTGCCAGCAGTGAGACACGGACGCAGTATTTT

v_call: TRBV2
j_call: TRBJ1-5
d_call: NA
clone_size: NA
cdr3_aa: CATGGRGQPQHF
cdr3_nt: TGTGCCACCGGGGGGAGGGGCCAGCCCCAGCATTTT

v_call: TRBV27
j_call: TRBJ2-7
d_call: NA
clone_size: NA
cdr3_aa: CASSLRTATYSYEQYF
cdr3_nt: TGTGCCAGCAGTTTGCGGACAGCCACCTACTCCTACGAGCAGTACTTC

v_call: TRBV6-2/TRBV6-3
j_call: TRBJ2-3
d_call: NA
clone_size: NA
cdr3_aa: CASSRPGLRNTDTQYF
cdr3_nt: TGTGCCAGCAGCCGACCGGGGCTCCGAAACACAGATACGCAGTATTTT

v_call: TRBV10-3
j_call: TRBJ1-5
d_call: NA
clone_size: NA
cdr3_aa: CAISERGGNQPQHF
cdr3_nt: TGTGCCATCAGTGAACGGGGGGGGAACCAGCCCCAGCATTTT

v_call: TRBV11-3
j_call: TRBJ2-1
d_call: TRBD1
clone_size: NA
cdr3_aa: CASSAILTGGNEQFF
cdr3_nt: TGTGCCAGCAGCGCTATTCTTACAGGGGGCAATGAGCAGTTCTTC

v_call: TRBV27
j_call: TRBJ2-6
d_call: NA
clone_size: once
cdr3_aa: CASSSSLGNSGANVLTF
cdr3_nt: TGTGCCAGCAGTTCGTCCCTGGGAAACTCTGGGGCCAACGTCCTGACTTTC

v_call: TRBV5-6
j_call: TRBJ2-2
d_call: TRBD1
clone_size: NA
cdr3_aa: CASSLGSTGLAGELFF
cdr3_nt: TGTGCCAGCAGCTTGGGCTCGACAGGGTTGGCCGGGGAGCTGTTTTTT

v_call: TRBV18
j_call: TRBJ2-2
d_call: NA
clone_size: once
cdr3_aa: CASSPANTGELFF
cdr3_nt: TGTGCCAGCTCACCTGCGAACACCGGGGAGCTGTTTTTT

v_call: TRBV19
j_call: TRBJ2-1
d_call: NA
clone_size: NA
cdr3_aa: CASSWGGTYNEQFF
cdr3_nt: TGTGCCAGTAGTTGGGGCGGGACCTACAATGAGCAGTTCTTC

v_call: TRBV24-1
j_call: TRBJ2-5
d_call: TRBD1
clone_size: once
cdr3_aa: CATSDVWGQETQYF
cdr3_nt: TGTGCCACCAGTGATGTCTGGGGACAGGAGACCCAGTACTTC

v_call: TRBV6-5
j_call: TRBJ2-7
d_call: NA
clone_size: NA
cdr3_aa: CASSHGQITEQYF
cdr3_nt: TGTGCCAGCAGCCACGGACAGATTACGGAGCAGTACTTC

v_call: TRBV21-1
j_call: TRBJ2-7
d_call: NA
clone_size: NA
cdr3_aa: CASSGRDPFYEQYF
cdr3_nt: TGTGCCAGCAGCGGCCGGGACCCCTTCTACGAGCAGTACTTC

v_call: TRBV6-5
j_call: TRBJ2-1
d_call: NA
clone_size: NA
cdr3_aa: CASSYGVGDEQFF
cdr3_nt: TGTGCCAGCAGTTACGGGGTGGGCGATGAGCAGTTCTTC

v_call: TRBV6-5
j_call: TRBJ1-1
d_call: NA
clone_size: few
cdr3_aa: CASSYAGTEAFF
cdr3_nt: TGTGCCAGCAGTTACGCAGGGACTGAAGCTTTCTTT